This T cell receptor (beta chain) was sequenced for a study of identical twins. In its sample, this clonotype was seen a few times. Using its own MiXCR run on the 5' RACE reads, TCRdb lists one record per CDR3 protein. The sample includes roughly 1,500,000 distinct CDR3 sequences, about 32% of them seen just once. The sequenced sample consisted of cord blood. The sequence was obtained from a newborn girl in good health.

The CDR3: CASSLPVSNTEAFF. CDR3 DNA: TGTGCCAGCAGCTTACCGGTCTCGAACACTGAAGCTTTCTTT. The J gene is TRBJ1-1, the V gene TRBV7-8; no reliable D call. The CDR3 sequence is 14 residues long. V was clipped by 2 bases and J by 1 base, with 8 bases between them. Germline V CDR1 and CDR2: SGHVS, FQNEAQ.